This TCR beta chain stems from a study of OX40 agonist ivuxolimab in advanced cancers. With baseline, cycle 4 day 1, and cycle 7 day 1 as timepoints, blood was sampled. CDR1 and CDR2 from the germline V gene are SGHRS and YFSETQ. This CDR3 spans 14 amino acids. The V end was cut by 5 bases, the J end by 0 bases, with 12 bases between. Produced via immunoSEQ multiplex PCR; TCRdb's table is partial and in-frame only. The sample yields around 100,000 clones, around 90% seen once. The chain joins TRBV5-1 to TRBJ2-7, with D perhaps being TRBD1 or TRBD2 (5 bases each). The sequenced sample was CD4+ or CD8+ T cells sorted from blood, obtained in a trial of the OX40 agonist ivuxolimab. This receptor was taken from an adult with an advanced solid tumor such as melanoma, head and neck, liver or kidney cancer. The chain's CDR3 is CASSRDVLSYEQYF. The CDR3 DNA sequence: TGCGCCAGCAGTAGGGACGTACTCTCCTACGAGCAGTACTTC.